This T cell receptor (beta chain) appears in the sequencing data of a study of cytomegalovirus exposure and HLA in healthy donors. General study points: DRB1 had the most TCR associations and HLA-C the fewest, a later analysis found, with rates varying by HLA locus.

PCR was performed using 60 Vbeta and 13 Jbeta primers. The method was immunoSEQ multiplex PCR; TCRdb's version includes in-frame clones alone and lacks a portion of them. The sample has around 94,000 clones, 60% to 85% seen once; the top ten hold roughly 4.2%. In the case of this clone: Its antigen is not identified.

Trimming shortened V by 0 bases and J by 0 bases, and 12 bases separated the two germline ends. Per the germline V gene, CDR1 is MGHRA and CDR2 is YSYEKL. The CDR3 is made up of 16 amino acids. The sequencing input was PBMCs. The TCR was taken from a middle-aged woman in good health and CMV-seropositive. The rearrangement links TRBV4-1 to TRBJ2-7; D perhaps matches TRBD2 (5 bases). The CDR3: CASSQDSGYDSYEQYF. The CDR3 coding sequence is TGCGCCAGCAGCCAAGACTCGGGATACGACTCCTACGAGCAGTACTTC.